The T cell receptor beta chain under discussion was sequenced for a study of blood T cell repertoires in COVID-19. Original methodology: Cell counts per sample came from amplifying reference gene primers. Some clones are missing from TCRdb's copy, which holds only in-frame ones; the method was immunoSEQ multiplex PCR. The V and J calls and the clone size are those of that table, but D and trimming were determined from the DNA. Of 150,000 to 200,000 clones detected, 80% to 90% appear once; the ten largest clones hold approximately 9.9%. Enrolment of Seattle patients took place during active infection, and they were followed longitudinally. The CDR3 totals 16 residues. Unmatched junction bases numbered 13, after V lost 0 bases and J lost 8 bases. Germline CDR1 SGDLS, CDR2 YYNGEE.

This chain joins TRBV9 and TRBJ1-2; 7 nucleotides line up with TRBD1. Sequencing was performed on peripheral blood. The sequence was collected from a woman aged 55-70 years with COVID-19, enrolled during active disease. CDR3 region: CASSVGPGQLREGYTF. CDR3 DNA sequence: TGTGCCAGCAGCGTAGGCCCGGGACAGCTAAGGGAGGGCTACACCTTC.